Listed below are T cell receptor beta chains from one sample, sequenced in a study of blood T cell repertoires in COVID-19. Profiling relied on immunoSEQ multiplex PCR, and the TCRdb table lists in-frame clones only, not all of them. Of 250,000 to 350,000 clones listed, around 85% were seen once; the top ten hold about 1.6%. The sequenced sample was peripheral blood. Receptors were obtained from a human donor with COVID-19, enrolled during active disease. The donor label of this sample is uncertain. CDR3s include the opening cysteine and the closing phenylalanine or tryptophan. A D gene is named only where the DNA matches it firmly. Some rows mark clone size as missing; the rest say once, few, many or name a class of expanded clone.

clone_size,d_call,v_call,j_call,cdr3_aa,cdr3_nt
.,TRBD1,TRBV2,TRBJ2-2,CASLGTENTGELFF,TGTGCCAGCCTCGGGACAGAGAACACCGGGGAGCTGTTTTTT
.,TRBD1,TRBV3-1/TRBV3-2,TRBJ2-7,CASSHRQGSYEQYF,TGTGCCAGCAGCCACCGACAGGGCTCCTACGAGCAGTACTTC
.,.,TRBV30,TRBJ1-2,CAWNRDLRPNYGYTF,TGTGCCTGGAACCGGGATCTCAGACCGAACTATGGCTACACCTTC
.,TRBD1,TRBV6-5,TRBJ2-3,CASSSGQGHDTQYF,TGTGCCAGCAGTTCGGGACAGGGCCACGATACGCAGTATTTT
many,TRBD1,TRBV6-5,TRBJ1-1,CASRKENTGVTEAFF,TGTGCCAGCAGGAAGGAGAATACAGGGGTCACTGAAGCTTTCTTT
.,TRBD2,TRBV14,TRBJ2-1,CASSHLLAGIVNEQFF,TGTGCCAGCAGCCACTTACTAGCGGGGATAGTAAATGAGCAGTTCTTC
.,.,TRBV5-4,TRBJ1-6,CASSPTTALGPLHF,TGTGCCAGCAGCCCCACGACAGCCCTAGGGCCCCTCCACTTT
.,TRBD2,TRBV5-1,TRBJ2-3,CASSFSGRAGGDTQYF,TGCGCCAGCAGCTTTAGCGGGAGGGCCGGTGGAGATACGCAGTATTTT
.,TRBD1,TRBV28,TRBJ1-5,CASTVGDRHQSNQPQHF,TGTGCCAGTACCGTCGGGGACAGACACCAGAGCAATCAGCCCCAGCATTTT
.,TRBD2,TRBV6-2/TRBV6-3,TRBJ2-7,CASSLTSGRAGSPHEQYF,TGTGCCAGCAGCCTGACTAGCGGGAGGGCCGGGAGCCCCCACGAGCAGTACTTC
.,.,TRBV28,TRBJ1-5,CASRSGGQYSNQPQHF,TGTGCCAGCAGGTCGGGGGGGCAGTATAGCAATCAGCCCCAGCATTTT
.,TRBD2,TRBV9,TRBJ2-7,CASSVGGLGWGDEQYF,TGTGCCAGCAGCGTAGGGGGACTAGGGTGGGGCGACGAGCAGTACTTC
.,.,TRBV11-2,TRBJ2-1,CASSRPSWGDEQFF,TGTGCCAGCAGCCGCCCCTCGTGGGGGGATGAGCAGTTCTTC
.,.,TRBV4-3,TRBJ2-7,CASSQGAGASYEQYF,TGCGCCAGCAGCCAAGGTGCAGGGGCATCCTACGAGCAGTACTTC
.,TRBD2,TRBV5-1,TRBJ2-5,CASSGLGQETQYF,TGCGCCAGCAGTGGACTAGGCCAAGAGACCCAGTACTTC
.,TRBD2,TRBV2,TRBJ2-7,CASSVRAGGVDEQYF,TGTGCCAGCAGTGTCCGAGCGGGAGGTGTGGACGAGCAGTACTTC
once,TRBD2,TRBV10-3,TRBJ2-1,CAISDRGLAGNNEQFF,TGTGCCATCAGTGACCGGGGACTAGCGGGAAACAATGAGCAGTTCTTC
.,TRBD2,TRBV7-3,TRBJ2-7,CASSVSGRTSEQYF,TGTGCCAGCAGCGTAAGCGGGAGGACCTCCGAGCAGTACTTC
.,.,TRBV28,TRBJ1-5,CASRDYQGNQPQHF,TGTGCCAGCCGGGACTACCAGGGCAATCAGCCCCAGCATTTT
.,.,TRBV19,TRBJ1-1,CASRTYRGNTEAFF,TGTGCCAGTAGGACCTACCGCGGGAACACTGAAGCTTTCTTT